This TCR beta chain was sequenced for a study of OX40 agonist ivuxolimab in advanced cancers. About the study as a whole: Ivuxolimab was a fully human IgG2 agonistic monoclonal antibody targeting the costimulatory receptor OX40 (CD134). Intravenous ivuxolimab was administered to patients every 2 weeks at six dose levels: 0.01, 0.1, 0.3, 1.5, 3 and 10 mg/kg. Of the approximately 54 dose-escalation patients, hepatocellular carcinoma was present in around 20, melanoma in around 15, renal cell carcinoma in 9 and head and neck cancer in 9. The dose-escalation cohort was roughly 87% male with a mean age of about 60 years, ranging from roughly 23 to 85. Patients were allowed to have had prior anti-PD-1, anti-PD-L1 or anti-CTLA-4 therapy, and around 40% of the dose-escalation patients had previously received checkpoint inhibitors. Partial responses occurred in three dose-escalation patients, of whom one had hepatocellular carcinoma and two had cutaneous melanoma. The point of sequencing TCRbeta in the periphery was to test whether ivuxolimab changed TCR sequence diversity and drove clonal T-cell expansion. The paper covers the monotherapy dose-escalation part of the phase I ivuxolimab trial, which included N ≈ 52 patients.

With respect to this clone: The clone's antigen remains unknown. Base qualities are not provided; no much larger clone lies one nucleotide away.

The trial excluded patients who had a history of autoimmune disease or who were on systemic immunosuppression. In every dose cohort, peripheral blood was drawn for TCR sequencing at baseline, cycle 4 day 1, and cycle 7 day 1. Samples came from an open-label, multicenter, first-in-human phase I dose-escalation trial of ivuxolimab. Adults with locally advanced or metastatic head and neck squamous cell, hepatocellular, melanoma or renal cell carcinoma were enrolled in the trial. Before TCR sequencing, CD4+ and CD8+ T cells were separately sorted from peripheral blood. Results the study describes overall, beyond this receptor: Partial responders in the 0.1-3.0 mg/kg groups had among the lowest normalized peripheral clonal expansion, especially among CD8+ T cells. The antigen specificity of the peripheral T cells that underwent clonal expansion was not determined. Low levels of normalized T-cell clonal expansion were also seen in some nonresponding patients. At doses of 0.1 to 3.0 mg/kg, clonal expansion of both CD4+ and CD8+ blood T cells was observed from baseline to week 6. On average, CD8+ T cells showed more expanded clones than CD4+ T cells after ivuxolimab.

CDR3 length: 13 amino acids, cysteine to phenylalanine. Just the 39-base CDR3 DNA is kept, in frame starting at base 1. The germline V gene encodes CDR1 MDHEN and CDR2 SYDVKM. V was cut back by 6 bases and J by 1 base, leaving a gap of 9 bases between them. To sequence the TCRbeta CDR3 region, genomic DNA was isolated from the sorted cells. The immunoSEQ Assay was used for sequencing of TCRbeta CDR3 regions. In TCRdb, the immuneACCESS table is reduced to in-frame sequences with V and J assigned. These tables do not hold every clone; where another copy was compared, an unresolved V gene accounts for under half, and the others remain unexplained. For this sample there are around 100,000 clones; roughly 95% appear just once. The top ten hold 2% to 2.5% of the sample.

The source is an adult with an advanced solid tumor such as melanoma, head and neck, liver or kidney cancer. Sequences were derived from CD4+ or CD8+ T cells sorted from blood, sampled in a trial of the OX40 agonist ivuxolimab. The chain uses TRBV28 and TRBJ1-1, with a weak D call of TRBD1 (5 bases match). The nucleotide sequence is TGTGCCAGCAGGGCTACAGGGAACACTGAAGCTTTCTTT. Its translation reads: CASRATGNTEAFF.